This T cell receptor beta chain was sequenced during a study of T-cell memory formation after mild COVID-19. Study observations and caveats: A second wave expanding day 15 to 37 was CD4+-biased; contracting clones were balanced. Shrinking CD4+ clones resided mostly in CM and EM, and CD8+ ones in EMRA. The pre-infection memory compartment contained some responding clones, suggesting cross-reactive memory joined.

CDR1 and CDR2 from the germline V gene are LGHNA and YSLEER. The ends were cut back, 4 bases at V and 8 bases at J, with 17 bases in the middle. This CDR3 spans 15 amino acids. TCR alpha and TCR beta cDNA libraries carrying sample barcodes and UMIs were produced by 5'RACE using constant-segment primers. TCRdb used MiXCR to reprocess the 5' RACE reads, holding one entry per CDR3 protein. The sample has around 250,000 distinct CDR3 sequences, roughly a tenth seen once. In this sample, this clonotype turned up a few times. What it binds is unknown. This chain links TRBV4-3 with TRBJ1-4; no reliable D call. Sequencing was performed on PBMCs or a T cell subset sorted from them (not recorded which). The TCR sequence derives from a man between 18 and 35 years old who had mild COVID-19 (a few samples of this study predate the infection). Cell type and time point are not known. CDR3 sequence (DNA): TGCGCCAGCAGCCCGGCCGGGGTCCTTGGGGAAAAACTGTTTTTT. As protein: CASSPAGVLGEKLFF.